This passage covers 28 T cell receptor beta chains from one sample sequenced in a study of T-cell reconstitution after alpha-beta-depleted transplantation in children. Using unique molecular identifiers, the investigators prepared the TCRbeta library. One entry per CDR3 protein results from TCRdb running MiXCR on the PCR reads. The data contain 200,000 to 300,000 distinct CDR3 sequences, more than 10% of them singletons. The input for sequencing was PBMCs from the stem cell graft donor, taken from the stem cell graft. These receptors were collected from a human donor who donated a stem cell graft to a child with acute lymphoblastic leukemia.

In this sample, this clonotype turned up many times. The V call is TRBV10-3, the J call TRBJ2-4, with 9 nucleotides matching TRBD1. The V gene end was trimmed by 4 bases and the J gene end by 0 bases; junction bases not matched to a gene: 1. This CDR3 has 15 amino acids. The germline V gene encodes CDR1 ENHRY and CDR2 SYGVKD. CDR3 DNA: TGTGCCATCAGTGCGACAGGGGGAGCCAAAAACATTCAGTACTTC. It translates to CAISATGGAKNIQYF.

This clonotype came up many times. This chain links TRBV3-1 with TRBJ2-5; 10 positions match TRBD1. The CDR3 extends over 15 amino acids. Germline V gene data show CDR1 as LGHDT and CDR2 as YNNKEL (reference sequence). J was trimmed by 5 bases and V by 6 bases; bases with no gene match: 9. For the CDR3, the DNA is TGTGCCAGCAGAGGGTACCGGGACAGGGGCGAGACCCAGTACTTC. This gives the protein CASRGYRDRGETQYF.

This clonotype has ten or more counts. The gene calls are TRBV28 and TRBJ2-2; D unresolved. The CDR3 extends over 15 amino acids. V was shortened by 5 bases and J by 4 bases, with 14 bases between the two germline ends. Germline CDR1 is MDHEN and CDR2 is SYDVKM. DNA of the CDR3: TGTGCCAGCAGTATCTTGACGCAACGCACCGGGGAGCTGTTTTTT. Its protein product is CASSILTQRTGELFF.

Many counts were recorded for this clonotype. This chain joins TRBV11-2 and TRBJ2-5; D gene uncertain. CDR1 is SGHAT and CDR2 is FQNNGV in the germline V gene. V lost 4 bases and J lost 2, with 11 bases in between. The CDR3 contains 14 residues. The CDR3 DNA is TGTGCCAGCAGCTCCGGGTACTTACAAGAGACCCAGTACTTC. As protein: CASSSGYLQETQYF.

This clonotype was recorded many times. CDR3 nucleotide sequence: TGTGCCAGCACCGTCCCGGGACAGGGGACGAACACTGAAGCTTTCTTT. Translating gives CASTVPGQGTNTEAFF. V gene TRBV12-3 or TRBV12-4 combines with J gene TRBJ1-1; 10 nucleotides line up with TRBD1. The CDR3 totals 16 residues. V was clipped by 7 bases and J by 1 base; unmatched bases: 9.

This clonotype was found many times. The chain links TRBV10-3 to TRBJ2-5; D remains unclear. The length of the CDR3 is 11 residues. CDR1 and CDR2 from the germline V gene are ENHRY and SYGVKD. Trimming pared 3 bases from V and 4 bases from J, leaving 3 bases between. The CDR3 bases are TGTGCCATCAGTGATGGAGAGACCCAGTACTTC. Translated: CAISDGETQYF.

This clonotype was seen repeatedly, ten times or more. In DNA form, the CDR3 reads TGTGCCAGCAGCGTCGCTGCGGGCCGGAACACCGGGGAGCTGTTTTTT. It translates to CASSVAAGRNTGELFF. The chain employs TRBV9 and TRBJ2-2; D may be TRBD2 (5 bases). Per germline, CDR1 SGDLS and CDR2 YYNGEE. The length of the CDR3 is 16 residues. Trimming took off 2 bases at V and 1 base at J, with 12 bases between the two ends.

This clonotype was observed many times. The V and J genes are TRBV6-6 and TRBJ1-4, with unresolved D. CDR3 size: 11 residues. Looked up from germline, CDR1 is MNHNY and CDR2 is SVGAGI (reference sequence). V dropped 7 bases and J dropped 5 bases, with 5 bases sitting between them. The CDR3 DNA is TGTGCCAGCAACGGGAATGAAAAACTGTTTTTT. Translated: CASNGNEKLFF.

This clonotype has ten or more counts. V is TRBV15 and J is TRBJ2-5; 7 positions agree with TRBD2. The germline V gene encodes CDR1 LNHNV and CDR2 YYDKDF (reference sequence). The trim removed 1 base at V and 4 bases at J, leaving 0 bases unmatched. The CDR3 runs to 13 residues. The CDR3 protein is CATSRGGGETQYF. The CDR3 bases are TGTGCCACCAGCAGAGGCGGGGGAGAGACCCAGTACTTC. Combining the CDR3 with reference TRBV15 and TRBJ2-5 gives the whole variable domain DAMVIQNPRYQVTQFGKPVTLSCSQTLNHNVMYWYQQKSSQAPKLLFHYYDKDFNNEADTPDNFQSRRPNTSFCFLDIRSPGLGDTAMYLCATSRGGGETQYFGPGTRLLVL.

This clonotype was counted ten times or more. J is TRBJ2-5 and V is TRBV2; D is possibly TRBD1 or TRBD2 (5 bases each). Germline loops: CDR1 SNHLY, CDR2 FYNNEI. The CDR3 loop spans 14 amino acids. Trimming cost V 6 bases and J 7 bases, with 18 bases left between them. CDR3 in amino acids: CASRTGTSTGTQYF. CDR3 DNA sequence: TGTGCCAGCAGAACCGGGACCTCGACGGGGACCCAGTACTTC.

Of note for this clonotype: A single base separates this from a much larger clone, so it may be a read error. This chain uses TRBV29-1 with TRBJ2-6; D is perhaps TRBD1 (5 bases). CDR1 and CDR2 (germline): SQVTM, ANQGSEA. Trimming took off 1 base at V and 2 bases at J, with 12 bases between the two ends. The CDR3 contains 16 residues. CDR3: CSVEGSVGAGANVLTF. For the CDR3, the DNA is TGCAGCGTTGAAGGTTCAGTAGGGGCTGGGGCCAACGTCCTGACTTTC.

The sample holds a few counts of this clonotype. The chain has TRBV4-1 and TRBJ1-4, with D possibly TRBD1 on 5 matching bases. The V and J ends lost 3 bases and 4 bases respectively, with 27 bases between them. Germline assignment: CDR1 MGHRA and CDR2 YSYEKL. This CDR3 region has 20 residues. CDR3 in DNA: TGCGCCAGCAGCCACGCCATTCCGGGGCAAGGAGAATTCCATAATGAAAAACTGTTTTTT. Translation gives CASSHAIPGQGEFHNEKLFF.

This clonotype occurred many times. V gene TRBV5-6 combines with J gene TRBJ2-1, with 13 bases identical to TRBD2. The germline V gene has CDR1 SGHDT and CDR2 YYEEEE. The CDR3 length is 19 residues. Germline trimming cut 4 bases from V and 2 bases from J; bases unmatched to any gene: 12. The DNA for the CDR3 is TGTGCCAGCAGCGCATGGACTAGCGGGAGTAGCTTGGCCTACAATGAGCAGTTCTTC. It codes for CASSAWTSGSSLAYNEQFF.

This clonotype was counted many times. This chain connects TRBV2 to TRBJ1-5, with D uncertain. The V and J ends lost 5 bases and 6 bases respectively, with 11 bases between them. The germline CDR1 and CDR2 sequences are SNHLY and FYNNEI. The CDR3 runs to 13 residues. This chain's CDR3 is CASSIVGAQPQHF. The DNA of the CDR3 is TGTGCCAGCAGTATAGTTGGCGCTCAGCCCCAGCATTTT.

The sample holds many counts of this clonotype. The chain is built from TRBV7-2 and TRBJ1-6, with a weak D call TRBD1 (5 bases). V lost 7 bases and J 9 bases, leaving 10 bases between the germline ends. The CDR3 runs 12 residues. Germline V lookup: CDR1 SGHTA, CDR2 FQGNSA. CDR3 protein: CASNRGGSPLHF. Here the CDR3 DNA reads TGTGCCAGCAACCGGGGGGGTTCACCCCTCCACTTT. Variable domain in full (rest from reference TRBV7-2 and TRBJ1-6): GAGVSQSPSNKVTEKGKDVELRCDPISGHTALYWYRQSLGQGLEFLIYFQGNSAPDKSGLPSDRFSAERTGGSVSTLTIQRTQQEDSAVYLCASNRGGSPLHFGNGTRLTVT.

At least ten counts were recorded for this clonotype. The rearrangement uses TRBV4-2 and TRBJ2-1, with 7 bases identical to TRBD2. This CDR3 comprises 16 residues. Germline trimming cut 0 bases from V and 9 bases from J; bases unmatched to any gene: 11. Germline values: CDR1 LGHNA, CDR2 YNFKEQ. In DNA, the CDR3 is TGTGCCAGCAGCCAAGATCTTGGCGGCGGGGGTGTTGAGCAGTTCTTC. Protein: CASSQDLGGGGVEQFF.

Points on this clonotype: This clone may be a read error of a much larger clone one base away. The chain combines TRBV12-3 or TRBV12-4 with TRBJ2-5; D perhaps matches TRBD1 (6 bases). The CDR3 extends over 14 amino acids. CDR3 in amino acids: CASSSTHRVETHYF. The CDR3, as DNA: TGTGCCAGCAGTTCTACGCACAGGGTGGAGACCCATTACTTC.

This clonotype has ten or more counts. The V gene is TRBV7-9, the J gene TRBJ2-3; 8 positions match TRBD2. The CDR3 loop spans 12 amino acids. After removal of 8 bases from V and 8 bases from J, the junction contained 6 bases not matched to a gene. Per the germline V gene, CDR1 is SEHNR and CDR2 is FQNEAQ (reference sequence). CDR3 sequence reads: CASDPGGPTQYF. DNA for the CDR3: TGTGCCAGCGACCCGGGGGGGCCTACGCAGTATTTT. Looking up the rest from reference TRBV7-9 and TRBJ2-3 gives the full variable domain: DTGVSQNPRHKITKRGQNVTFRCDPISEHNRLYWYRQTLGQGPEFLTYFQNEAQLEKSRLLSDRFSAERPKGSFSTLEIQRTEQGDSAMYLCASDPGGPTQYFGPGTRLTVL.

This clonotype was counted at least ten times. The V gene is TRBV5-1, the J gene TRBJ1-2, with D uncertain. The CDR3 runs to 15 residues. CDR1 is SGHRS, CDR2 YFSETQ, per germline. V was pared by 0 bases and J by 2 bases, with 11 bases between. CDR3 nucleotides: TGCGCCAGCAGCTTGGAACCCCGCCCCAACTATGGCTACACCTTC. Residues: CASSLEPRPNYGYTF.

This clonotype was counted many times. The chain has TRBV12-3 or TRBV12-4 and TRBJ2-5, with D possibly being TRBD1 (6 bases). V gave up 5 bases and J gave up 5 bases, with 18 bases separating them. The CDR3 is 15 amino acids. In nucleotides, the CDR3 is TGTGCCAGCAGTGATGGACAGCCCGGTGGGGAGACCCAGTACTTC. As protein: CASSDGQPGGETQYF.

The chain carries TRBV13 and TRBJ2-2; D is undetermined. The germline CDR1 and CDR2 sequences are PRHDT and FYEKMQ (reference sequence). The CDR3 loop spans 16 amino acids. Trimming cost V 5 bases and J 0 bases, with 13 bases left between them. CDR3 in amino acids: CASSQRPRSNTGELFF. The DNA for the CDR3 is TGTGCCAGCAGCCAAAGACCGAGATCGAACACCGGGGAGCTGTTTTTT.

Concerning this clonotype itself: This may stem from a read error, because a much larger clone lies one nucleotide away. Lacking the conserved final phenylalanine or tryptophan, this CDR3 likely reflects a read error. The chain recombines TRBV28 with TRBJ1-5; D is possibly TRBD1 (6 bases). Trimming pared 5 bases from V and 5 bases from J, leaving 16 bases between. This CDR3 comprises 15 residues. From germline, CDR1 is MDHEN and CDR2 SYDVKM. CDR3 protein: CASSPIMGGDQPQHL. CDR3 nucleotides: TGTGCCAGCAGTCCCATTATGGGGGGCGATCAGCCCCAGCATTTA.

This clonotype was seen repeatedly, ten times or more. The chain combines TRBV20-1 with TRBJ2-1, with 12 positions matching TRBD2. There are 15 residues in the CDR3. Germline CDR1 DFQATT, CDR2 SNEGSKA (reference sequence). J lost 4 bases, V lost 4 bases, and 5 bases had no gene match. The CDR3 nucleotides are TGCAGTGCTATGGTTGGGACTAGCGGGTACAATGAGCAGTTCTTC. It encodes CSAMVGTSGYNEQFF.

The chain employs TRBV4-1 and TRBJ2-2, with D possibly TRBD2 on 6 matching bases. CDR3 size: 19 residues. V lost 3 bases to trimming and J lost 3 bases, with 23 bases between them. Germline V gives CDR1 MGHRA, CDR2 YSYEKL. DNA of the CDR3: TGCGCCAGCAGCCAGGGGGGAGTTTGGGGGGAATTTGACACCGGGGAGCTGTTTTTT. Translation: CASSQGGVWGEFDTGELFF.

This clonotype was seen only a few times. The chain combines TRBV6-1 with TRBJ1-2; 7 bases match TRBD1. Germline assignment: CDR1 MNHNS and CDR2 SASEGT. V trimming: 4 bases; J trimming: 8 bases; junction bases outside the gene matches: 10. The CDR3 totals 14 residues. CDR3 sequence reads: CASSATQGRGGYTF. CDR3 nucleotide sequence: TGTGCCAGCAGTGCGACACAGGGGAGAGGGGGCTACACCTTC.

This chain links TRBV12-3 or TRBV12-4 with TRBJ2-5, with no clear D. This CDR3 contains 17 residues. V dropped 1 base and J dropped 2 bases, with 17 bases sitting between them. CDR3 sequence reads: CASSLGEGRNGQETQYF. The CDR3 DNA reads as TGTGCCAGCAGTTTAGGGGAAGGTCGCAACGGGCAAGAGACCCAGTACTTC.

This clonotype was picked up a small number of times. The chain has TRBV19 and TRBJ1-1, with D perhaps TRBD1 (6 bases). Germline CDR1 is LNHDA and CDR2 is SQIVND (reference sequence). There are 12 residues in the CDR3. The ends were cut back, 3 bases at V and 6 bases at J, with 8 bases in the middle. The CDR3 DNA reads as TGTGCCAGTAGTATGGGGGGCCCTGAAGCTTTCTTT. This sequence encodes CASSMGGPEAFF.

At least ten counts were recorded for this clonotype. This rearrangement joins TRBV11-2 to TRBJ2-2; 12 bases line up with TRBD2. Looked up from germline, CDR1 is SGHAT and CDR2 is FQNNGV. Germline trimming cut 1 base from V and 0 bases from J; bases unmatched to any gene: 3. The CDR3 is 18 residues long. In DNA, the CDR3 is TGTGCCAGCAGCTTAGGACTAGCGGGAGTTTCGAACACCGGGGAGCTGTTTTTT. This gives the protein CASSLGLAGVSNTGELFF.